Reported below is one TCR beta chain. Methods used by the authors: Using reference gene primer amplification, nucleated cell counts were estimated. Clones were sequenced by immunoSEQ multiplex PCR, and TCRdb holds only the in-frame ones, with some missing. The V and J calls and clone size were taken over from that table, and D and trimming were inferred from the DNA. The data contain about 100,000 clones, 85% of them singletons. This specimen comes from a study of blood T cell repertoires in COVID-19. Study-wide background: Acute-phase and convalescent COVID-19 samples originated in the United States, Italy and Spain. T cells, B-cell-depleted T cells, or PBMCs provided the cDNA or gDNA that served as material.

With V trimmed by 7 bases and J by 4 bases, 5 bases remained unmatched. Looked up from germline, CDR1 is SGHTA and CDR2 is FQGNSA. The CDR3 loop spans 14 amino acids. This receptor was taken from a man between 45 and 60 years old with active or convalescent COVID-19. V and J are TRBV7-2 and TRBJ2-3, with TRBD2 matching 10 bases. The sequenced material came from peripheral blood. The CDR3 DNA is TGTGCCAGCACCCTAGGGACTAGCGCAGATACGCAGTATTTT. It codes for CASTLGTSADTQYF.